This T cell receptor beta chain was captured by sequencing in a study of a mutant IDH1 vaccine in newly diagnosed glioma (dated by TCRdb to 2020 to 2023). Broadly, across the study: Patients received eight vaccinations in weeks 1, 3, 5, 7, 11, 15, 19 and 23, corresponding to visits V03 through V10. Peripheral blood samples were drawn at six visits, namely V03 (baseline), V05, V07, V10, V12 and V13. Of the 30 or so patients who were treated, about 62% were male and around 40% were female, and the mean age was about 40 years. Longitudinal TCRB deep sequencing was done for fewer than 30 treated patients, wherever samples were available for exploratory analyses. Vaccination started 4-6 weeks after radiotherapy alone, or was given together with temozolomide cycles in the groups whose treatment included chemotherapy. Before enrollment, patients had received standard therapy of radiotherapy alone, temozolomide alone, or radiochemotherapy with temozolomide; most received the combination.

The library was built by means of the immunoSEQ multiplex PCR assay. Rearranged TCR beta chain sequences were amplified using the hsTCRB Kit according to the manufacturer's protocol. TCRB libraries were sequenced on an Illumina MiSeq. In the source study's methods: Demultiplexing, trimming and gene mapping were performed with the kit vendor's proprietary platform. Not all clones reach the TCRdb copy of this immuneACCESS table, which keeps in-frame sequences only. Checked studies attribute under half of the gap to unresolved V genes and leave the rest unexplained. Clone size and the V and J calls come from that table; the DNA yielded D and trimming. The sample table lists some 120,000 clones, around three quarters of them with a count of one. About 5.5% of the sample comes from the top ten. Overall study outcomes, separate from this receptor: The authors noted that analyses of patient blood samples could not be reproduced because of sample limitations. Availability determined which PBMC samples were chosen for TCRB deep sequencing. Immune responses induced by the vaccine were seen in around 93% of patients across multiple MHC alleles. Pseudoprogression seemed to be unrelated to changes in the top peripheral T cell clonotypes found by TCRB sequencing.

The sample's time point, from its label and the paper: week 11, during vaccination. A 20-mer mutant IDH1 peptide at 300 micrograms in Montanide made up each vaccine dose, which was injected subcutaneously together with topical imiquimod. Newly diagnosed WHO grade 3 or 4 IDH1-mutant astrocytomas showing loss of nuclear ATRX were present in the donors. The samples were drawn from NOA16, a multicentre, single-arm, open-label phase I trial in Germany that tested a mutant IDH1 peptide vaccine in humans for the first time. Genomic DNA for TCRB sequencing was isolated from EDTA blood with the DNeasy Blood and Tissue Kit. In regard to this clone: It has no known antigen specificity. No base quality information exists; no much larger clone differs at one position.

The germline V gene provides CDR1 SGDLS and CDR2 YYNGEE. Trimming at the junction amounts to 0 bases on V and 0 bases on J, and the germline ends lie 3 bases apart. From the cysteine through the phenylalanine, the CDR3 covers 13 amino acids. Only CDR3 DNA is held: 39 bases, read in frame from base 1. This sequence originates from a man in his forties with glioma. The rearranged chain carries TRBV9 and TRBJ1-2, with no confidently assigned D gene. The starting material was PBMCs, obtained from a glioma patient whose treatment included an IDH1 peptide vaccine. The base sequence is TGTGCCAGCAGCGTAGAGACTAACTATGGCTACACCTTC. This encodes CASSVETNYGYTF.